This T cell receptor beta chain appears in the sequencing data of a study of T cell responses to AZD1222 COVID-19 vaccine. Comments on this clone: What it binds is unknown.

Study-level results: Baseline seropositivity characterized only six AZD1222 recipients. CD4 TCRs linked to vaccination spanned spike, dominating at 160-218 and 743-854. Increases in Spike-specific TCR breadth and depth were seen after two AZD1222 doses.

Clones were read by immunoSEQ multiplex PCR, and TCRdb kept only the in-frame ones, dropping some. Of under 200,000 clones listed, around 90% were seen once; the top ten hold roughly 4.4%. This CDR3 spans 16 amino acids. Germline CDR1 and CDR2: SGHRS and YFSETQ. V shed 1 base, J shed 1 base, and the junction held 6 bases outside the gene matches. This chain links TRBV5-1 with TRBJ1-1; TRBD1 aligns across 8 bases. The sequencing used peripheral blood, collected on day 0 of MenACWY control vaccination. This clonotype was obtained from an adult in good health. The CDR3 here is CASSLMAGGPNTEAFF. CDR3 coding DNA: TGCGCCAGCAGCTTGATGGCAGGGGGCCCGAACACTGAAGCTTTCTTT.